This is a list of T cell receptor beta chains from one sample in a study of blood T cell repertoires in COVID-19. Sequenced by immunoSEQ multiplex PCR; TCRdb stores in-frame clones only, minus some. Here the sample spans about 130,000 clones, 80% to 85% being singletons. Input material: peripheral blood. Receptors were obtained from a woman aged 30 to 39 who had recovered from COVID-19. Both conserved end residues are part of each CDR3. D genes are given only for firm matches. Only part of the rows carry a size: once, few, many, or a class if the clone is expanded.

cdr3_nt	cdr3_aa	clone_size	j_call	d_call	v_call
TGTGCCAGCAGCGTCCGGGATGCCCCCTACAATGAGCAGTTCTTC	CASSVRDAPYNEQFF	-	TRBJ2-1	-	TRBV9
TGTGCCAGCAGCCGTCCGGGACTAACCACCGGGGAGCTGTTTTTT	CASSRPGLTTGELFF	-	TRBJ2-2	TRBD2	TRBV7-9
TGTGCCAGCAGTTATAACCCGGGACTAGCTGGCAATGAGCAGTTCTTC	CASSYNPGLAGNEQFF	-	TRBJ2-1	TRBD2	TRBV7-9
TGTGCCAGCAGCTTTGATCCTAGCGGGACCGGGGAGCTGTTTTTT	CASSFDPSGTGELFF	-	TRBJ2-2	TRBD2	TRBV11-3
TGCGCCAGCAGCTTGACCCCGGGGGAGGGCGCTAACTATGGCTACACCTTC	CASSLTPGEGANYGYTF	-	TRBJ1-2	-	TRBV5-1
TGTGCCAGTCAAGAGGGTAGCTATAATTCACCCCTCCACTTT	CASQEGSYNSPLHF	-	TRBJ1-6	-	TRBV19
TGCGCCAGCAGCTCCGAAGGAGTTACGACACCCCTCCACTTT	CASSSEGVTTPLHF	-	TRBJ1-6	-	TRBV5-1
TGTGCCAGCAGTGACCTACTAGCGGGGGATCCAGATACGCAGTATTTT	CASSDLLAGDPDTQYF	-	TRBJ2-3	TRBD2	TRBV6-1
TGTGCCAGCAGGAGACCAGGGTTCGGGGCTTTCTTT	CASRRPGFGAFF	-	TRBJ1-1	-	TRBV2
TGTGCCAGCAGTTCGTACCAGGCGGACAGGGTTGGTTTCAGATCCTACAATGAGCAGTTCTTC	CASSSYQADRVGFRSYNEQFF	-	TRBJ2-1	TRBD1	TRBV7-6
TGTGCCTGGAGTGTCGGGCTAGCGGGGGGGCGAATGGGACTAGCCAAAAACATTCAGTACTTC	CAWSVGLAGGRMGLAKNIQYF	once	TRBJ2-4	TRBD2	TRBV30
TGTGCCAGCAGCTTAACCAGGGAAGAGACCCAGTACTTC	CASSLTREETQYF	-	TRBJ2-5	-	TRBV7-3
TGCAGCGTTGATAGTGTGGGACTCTACAATGAGCAGTTCTTC	CSVDSVGLYNEQFF	-	TRBJ2-1	-	TRBV29-1
TGTGCCAGCAGGAAGGAGACTAGCGGGACCGGGGAGCTGTTTTTT	CASRKETSGTGELFF	few	TRBJ2-2	TRBD2	TRBV2
TGTGCCAGCAGTTACGGGGACACCACCGGGGAGCTGTTTTTT	CASSYGDTTGELFF	-	TRBJ2-2	-	TRBV6-5
TGTGCCAGCTCACCACCGAGAGACAGAAACATTCAGTACTTC	CASSPPRDRNIQYF	-	TRBJ2-4	-	TRBV18
TGTGCCAGCTCACCAGTGGCTAGCGGGAGCAATGAGCAGTTCTTC	CASSPVASGSNEQFF	-	TRBJ2-1	TRBD2	TRBV18
TGTGCCATCAGCGATCCGCTTGATAGCGGGTTGAACAATGAGCAGTTCTTC	CAISDPLDSGLNNEQFF	-	TRBJ2-1	TRBD2	TRBV10-3
TGTGCCAGCAGCTCCGTCAGGGTTTCCTACAATGAGCAGTTCTTC	CASSSVRVSYNEQFF	-	TRBJ2-1	-	TRBV7-2
TGTGCCAGCTCCGGGGGATATGGCTACACCTTC	CASSGGYGYTF	few	TRBJ1-2	-	TRBV6-6
TGTGCCAGCAGATCGGGGTACAATGAGCAGTTCTTC	CASRSGYNEQFF	-	TRBJ2-1	-	TRBV18
TGTGCCAGCGCGGGAGGTGGCTATGGCTACACCTTC	CASAGGGYGYTF	-	TRBJ1-2	-	TRBV12-3/TRBV12-4
TGTGCCAGCAGTTTAGGGGGCTACGGCTCCTACAATGAGCAGTTCTTC	CASSLGGYGSYNEQFF	once	TRBJ2-1	TRBD1	TRBV6-5
TGTGCCACCAGTGACTCCAGGGGCGACTATGGCTACACCTTC	CATSDSRGDYGYTF	-	TRBJ1-2	-	TRBV24-1
TGTGCCAGTACCAAGGGGGCCGAAGGCAATCAGCCCCAGCATTTT	CASTKGAEGNQPQHF	-	TRBJ1-5	TRBD1	TRBV19
TGTGCCAGTAGTATAGCGGCAGGCGGGGGCTACACCTTC	CASSIAAGGGYTF	once	TRBJ1-2	-	TRBV19
TGTGCCAGCAGCCAAGCGACGGTAGGGGGCTCGGCTTTCTTT	CASSQATVGGSAFF	-	TRBJ1-1	TRBD1	TRBV3-1/TRBV3-2
TGTGCCACCAAACTGACAGGTACGAACACTGAAGCTTTCTTT	CATKLTGTNTEAFF	-	TRBJ1-1	-	TRBV2
TGTGCCAGCAGCTTAGAGACTAGCGGGAGTAACGAGCAGTACTTC	CASSLETSGSNEQYF	-	TRBJ2-7	TRBD2	TRBV7-9
TGTGCCAGCAGAGAGGGGGGGCTTGAGACGTTCTTC	CASREGGLETFF	-	TRBJ2-1	-	TRBV6-5
TGTGCCAGCAGCCAACTAGCGGGAGGGCCAGATACGCAGTATTTT	CASSQLAGGPDTQYF	once	TRBJ2-3	TRBD2	TRBV7-3
TGTGCCAGCAGCCGCACAGGGTATAATTCACCCCTCCACTTT	CASSRTGYNSPLHF	many	TRBJ1-6	-	TRBV11-2
TGTGCCAGCAGCCGGGGGGGCGAGCTCAAATGGGAGGCTAACTATGGCTACACCTTC	CASSRGGELKWEANYGYTF	-	TRBJ1-2	-	TRBV5-6
TGTGCCAGCAGCCCCCTCGGACACTCTAATATGAACACTGAAGCTTTCTTT	CASSPLGHSNMNTEAFF	-	TRBJ1-1	-	TRBV14
TGTGCCAGCAGTGAAGGGGTCGGGGGTAGCACAGATACGCAGTATTTT	CASSEGVGGSTDTQYF	few	TRBJ2-3	-	TRBV6-1
TGTGCCAGCAGTTTATTAGGGACAGGAAGAAACTATGGCTACACCTTC	CASSLLGTGRNYGYTF	-	TRBJ1-2	TRBD1	TRBV28
TGCAGTGCTAGAACCGGAGGGGAGCAGTACTTC	CSARTGGEQYF	-	TRBJ2-7	-	TRBV20-1
TGTGCCAGCAGTGAAGCAAGGGGCAGGGGGCGGCGCTTTGGCTACACCTTC	CASSEARGRGRRFGYTF	-	TRBJ1-2	TRBD1	TRBV6-1
TGTGCCAGCAGCCCCCGGGACAAGGGGCTCGAGCAGTTCTTC	CASSPRDKGLEQFF	-	TRBJ2-1	-	TRBV3-1/TRBV3-2
TGTGCCAGCACCGCGAATGGAGACTACGAGCAGTACTTC	CASTANGDYEQYF	-	TRBJ2-7	-	TRBV6-5
TGTGCCAGCATGGCAGGATCTAACTCCTACGAGCAGTACTTC	CASMAGSNSYEQYF	once	TRBJ2-7	-	TRBV7-9
TGTGCCAGCAGCCTAGAAGGGACAGGGGGCGATGAGCAGTTCTTC	CASSLEGTGGDEQFF	-	TRBJ2-1	TRBD1	TRBV11-3
TGTGCCAGCAGTCCGCAGTCGTTCTCTGGAAACACCATATATTTT	CASSPQSFSGNTIYF	-	TRBJ1-3	-	TRBV6-1
TGTGCCAGCAGCCAAGGAGGGAATGAGCAGTTCTTC	CASSQGGNEQFF	-	TRBJ2-1	-	TRBV3-1/TRBV3-2
TGTGCCAGCTCACCACCAACTCAGAGGGCTGAAGCTTTCTTT	CASSPPTQRAEAFF	-	TRBJ1-1	-	TRBV18
TGTGCCAGCAGCCTGGGACAGAGTAAAGCTTTCTTT	CASSLGQSKAFF	few	TRBJ1-1	TRBD1	TRBV7-9
TGTGCCAGCAGCTTCCAGGGGTATATCTACGAGCAGTACTTC	CASSFQGYIYEQYF	once	TRBJ2-7	-	TRBV5-4
TGTGCCAGCAGACCGAGCGGGGTTAACACAGATACGCAGTATTTT	CASRPSGVNTDTQYF	-	TRBJ2-3	TRBD2	TRBV5-8
TGTGCCAGCAGTTACTCGAGGGCGGACACAGATACGCAGTATTTT	CASSYSRADTDTQYF	-	TRBJ2-3	-	TRBV6-5
TGTGCCAGCAGTTCCCGACTTAACACCGGGGAGCTGTTTTTT	CASSSRLNTGELFF	-	TRBJ2-2	-	TRBV25-1
TGTGCCAGCAGTTACAGGACAGAAACCTACACCGGGGAGCTGTTTTTT	CASSYRTETYTGELFF	-	TRBJ2-2	-	TRBV6-5
TGTGCCAGCAGCGGACTAGTTCGTGAGACCCAGTACTTC	CASSGLVRETQYF	-	TRBJ2-5	TRBD2	TRBV6-5
TGTGCCAGCAGCTTGGCAGGGATCCCCACTGAAGCTTTCTTT	CASSLAGIPTEAFF	-	TRBJ1-1	-	TRBV5-8